One sample yielded the 32 T cell receptor beta chains listed below, sequenced in a study of CD8 T cells in ankylosing spondylitis. A single record per CDR3 protein comes from TCRdb applying MiXCR to the 5' RACE reads. The sample contains 150,000 to 200,000 distinct CDR3 sequences, 18% of which appear only once. Sequenced material: blood, either unsorted or a sorted T cell fraction (not recorded which). The receptors originated from a male donor with ankylosing spondylitis or in good health (not recorded which).

This clonotype was seen at least ten times. This chain joins TRBV20-1 and TRBJ2-2; no reliable D call. This CDR3 is 13 amino acids long. Trimming pared 0 bases from V and 5 bases from J, leaving 7 bases between. CDR1 and CDR2 (germline): DFQATT, SNEGSKA (reference sequence). DNA of the CDR3: TGCAGTGCTAGAGACGGGCGGACCGGGGAGCTGTTTTTT. It codes for CSARDGRTGELFF.

This clonotype was found many times. The chain employs TRBV11-1 and TRBJ2-1, with D perhaps TRBD1 or TRBD2 (6 bases each). Germline loops: CDR1 SGHAT, CDR2 FQDESV (reference sequence). The CDR3 is 17 amino acids. Trimming took off 4 bases at V and 0 bases at J, with 16 bases between the two ends. As DNA, the CDR3 is TGTGCCAGCAGCTCTAGATCTCCGGGGGCCTCCTACAATGAGCAGTTCTTC. This gives the protein CASSSRSPGASYNEQFF. The full variable domain, its missing parts supplied by reference TRBV11-1 and TRBJ2-1, is EAEVAQSPRYKITEKSQAVAFWCDPISGHATLYWYRQILGQGPELLVQFQDESVVDDSQLPKDRFSAERLKGVDSTLKIQPAELGDSAMYLCASSSRSPGASYNEQFFGPGTRLTVL.

The V and J genes are TRBV7-2 and TRBJ2-4; 7 bases align to TRBD1. This CDR3 is built from 15 residues. Per germline, CDR1 SGHTA and CDR2 FQGNSA. Unmatched junction bases numbered 6, after V lost 0 bases and J lost 7 bases. CDR3 loop: CASSLATGKANIQYF. CDR3 nucleotides: TGTGCCAGCAGCTTAGCGACAGGGAAGGCGAACATTCAGTACTTC.

This clonotype came up many times. This sequence joins TRBV5-1 and TRBJ2-1; TRBD2 matches 12 bases. Germline-derived CDR1 and CDR2 are SGHRS and YFSETQ. CDR3 length: 17 residues. V was pared by 0 bases and J by 7 bases, with 8 bases of the junction left unmatched. CDR3 residues: CASSLALTSGSLNEQFF. The CDR3 nucleotides are TGCGCCAGCAGCTTGGCCCTGACTAGCGGGAGCCTAAATGAGCAGTTCTTC. The full variable domain, with the rest looked up from reference TRBV5-1 and TRBJ2-1, is KAGVTQTPRYLIKTRGQQVTLSCSPISGHRSVSWYQQTPGQGLQFLFEYFSETQRNKGNFPGRFSGRQFSNSRSEMNVSTLELGDSALYLCASSLALTSGSLNEQFFGPGTRLTVL.

This clonotype was counted many times. The chain links TRBV11-2 to TRBJ2-3; perhaps TRBD2 as D (6 bases). The CDR3 is 16 amino acids. Germline-derived CDR1 and CDR2 are SGHAT and FQNNGV. The ends were cut back, 1 base at V and 3 bases at J, with 14 bases in the middle. CDR3 protein: CASSLGAGSGTDTQYF. DNA of the CDR3: TGTGCCAGCAGCTTAGGGGCGGGAAGTGGGACAGATACGCAGTATTTT. Complete variable domain (other parts from reference TRBV11-2 and TRBJ2-3): EAGVAQSPRYKIIEKRQSVAFWCNPISGHATLYWYQQILGQGPKLLIQFQNNGVVDDSQLPKDRFSAERLKGVDSTLKIQPAKLEDSAVYLCASSLGAGSGTDTQYFGPGTRLTVL.

Ten or more counts support this clonotype. This chain's CDR3 is CASSFSGNQPQHF. The CDR3 DNA sequence: TGTGCCAGCAGTTTTTCTGGCAATCAGCCCCAGCATTTT. This sequence joins TRBV12-3 or TRBV12-4 and TRBJ1-5; D not resolved. This CDR3 has 13 amino acids. V was trimmed by 3 bases and J by 2 bases, leaving 5 bases between them.

This rearrangement joins TRBV27 to TRBJ2-3; maybe TRBD2 (6 bases). V lost 6 bases, J lost 2 bases, and 9 bases lay in between. There are 13 residues in the CDR3. Germline V gene sequence: CDR1 MNHEY, CDR2 SMNVEV (reference sequence). CDR3 sequence: CASREGFTDTQYF. The CDR3 region has the DNA TGTGCCAGCAGGGAGGGCTTCACAGATACGCAGTATTTT.

The chain carries TRBV29-1 and TRBJ1-1; 8 bases fit TRBD1. Per germline, CDR1 SQVTM and CDR2 ANQGSEA. The CDR3 extends over 18 amino acids. After removal of 0 bases from V and 0 bases from J, the junction contained 12 bases not matched to a gene. CDR3 nucleotides: TGCAGCGTTGAAGATCGGGGCAGGGGGCCCCCCATGAACACTGAAGCTTTCTTT. As protein: CSVEDRGRGPPMNTEAFF.

This clonotype was counted at least ten times. V is TRBV24-1 and J is TRBJ2-1; tentatively, D is TRBD2 (6 bases). Trimming cost V 0 bases and J 15 bases, with 11 bases left between them. CDR1 and CDR2 (germline): KGHDR, SFDVKD. The CDR3 has 12 amino acids. CDR3 loop: CATSDLNGRRFF. The DNA for the CDR3 is TGTGCCACCAGTGATTTGAACGGGAGACGGTTCTTC.

This clonotype occurred many times. V usage is TRBV20-1 and J usage is TRBJ1-1; D not resolved. The germline V gene encodes CDR1 DFQATT and CDR2 SNEGSKA (reference sequence). V was clipped by 8 bases and J by 3 bases, with 16 bases between them. This CDR3 contains 13 residues. The CDR3 reads CSPTEDHDTEAFF. The CDR3 DNA follows: TGCAGTCCGACCGAAGACCATGACACTGAAGCTTTCTTT.

This clonotype has a count of ten or more. The rearrangement links TRBV20-1 to TRBJ2-3; 8 nucleotides match TRBD1. Trimming removed 3 bases from V and 2 bases from J; junction bases left unmatched: 4. CDR1 and CDR2 from the germline V gene are DFQATT and SNEGSKA (reference sequence). This CDR3 has 14 residues. The CDR3, as DNA: TGCAGTGCTAGGGGGACAGGACACACAGATACGCAGTATTTT. Its translation is CSARGTGHTDTQYF.

The chain is built from TRBV5-1 and TRBJ1-2; 9 nucleotides match TRBD1. The CDR3 has 15 residues. With 4 bases clipped from V and 6 bases from J, the junction kept 10 bases outside the gene matches. The germline gives CDR1 SGHRS, CDR2 YFSETQ. The CDR3 nucleotides read TGCGCCAGCAGCCCTGTACAGGGGGCAGGTAATGGCTACACCTTC. Its translation: CASSPVQGAGNGYTF.

This clonotype was counted only a few times. The V call is TRBV5-5, the J call TRBJ2-2; D may match TRBD1 or TRBD2 (7 bases each). V lost 4 bases and J 5 bases, leaving 15 bases between the germline ends. This CDR3 region has 15 residues. Looked up from germline, CDR1 is SGHKS and CDR2 is YYEKEE (reference sequence). For the CDR3, the DNA is TGTGCCAGCAGCACACGACAGGGAGGGACCGGGGAGCTGTTTTTT. As protein: CASSTRQGGTGELFF.

This clonotype was counted at least ten times. The chain uses TRBV28 and TRBJ2-7; no definite D call. The germline V and J ends were trimmed by 5 bases and 0 bases, with 11 bases remaining between them. Per germline, CDR1 MDHEN and CDR2 SYDVKM. CDR3 length equals 14 residues. This chain's CDR3 is CASSPRPTSYEQYF. The CDR3 DNA reads TGTGCCAGCAGTCCCAGGCCTACCTCCTACGAGCAGTACTTC.

The genes are TRBV29-1 and TRBJ1-2; D is undetermined. V lost 2 bases and J lost 6, with 7 bases in between. The length of the CDR3 is 11 residues. Per the germline V gene, CDR1 is SQVTM and CDR2 is ANQGSEA. This CDR3 reads CSVERLDGYTF. The CDR3 DNA reads as TGCAGCGTTGAAAGACTCGATGGCTACACCTTC.

This clonotype was recorded at least ten times. This rearrangement joins TRBV5-1 to TRBJ1-4, with TRBD1 matching 10 bases. Germline loops: CDR1 SGHRS, CDR2 YFSETQ. The CDR3 runs to 16 residues. V was clipped by 0 bases and J by 7 bases; unmatched bases: 6. This CDR3 is CASSLGWDRGGEKLFF. Here the CDR3 DNA reads TGCGCCAGCAGCTTGGGTTGGGACAGGGGCGGTGAAAAACTGTTTTTT. Full variable domain (outside the CDR3, taken from reference TRBV5-1 and TRBJ1-4): KAGVTQTPRYLIKTRGQQVTLSCSPISGHRSVSWYQQTPGQGLQFLFEYFSETQRNKGNFPGRFSGRQFSNSRSEMNVSTLELGDSALYLCASSLGWDRGGEKLFFGSGTQLSVL.

CDR3: CASSLLVRKGDTQYF. Here the CDR3 DNA reads TGTGCCAGCAGCTTGTTGGTGAGGAAAGGGGATACGCAGTATTTT. This rearrangement joins TRBV5-4 to TRBJ2-3; no clear D. Between the trimmed V and J ends, which lost 1 base and 6 bases, there was a span of 15 bases. The CDR3 spans 15 residues. Germline values: CDR1 SGHNT, CDR2 YYREEE (reference sequence).

This clonotype was observed a handful of times. The rearrangement links TRBV20-1 to TRBJ2-7; TRBD2 matches 10 bases. V gave up 0 bases and J gave up 3 bases; unmatched junction bases: 8. Germline CDR1 and CDR2: DFQATT and SNEGSKA (reference sequence). The CDR3 contains 16 residues. This chain's CDR3 is CSARDISGRGNYEQYF. CDR3 bases: TGCAGTGCTAGAGACATCAGCGGGAGGGGGAACTACGAGCAGTACTTC.

There are a few counts of this clonotype. The chain employs TRBV10-3 and TRBJ2-7, with TRBD2 identical over 7 bases. CDR1 and CDR2 (germline): ENHRY, SYGVKD. This CDR3 comprises 11 residues. V gave up 8 bases and J gave up 5 bases; unmatched junction bases: 3. The CDR3 is CAIAGADEQYF. For the CDR3, the DNA is TGTGCCATCGCGGGAGCAGACGAGCAGTACTTC.

There are many counts of this clonotype. The rearrangement joins TRBV20-1 to TRBJ1-5; possibly TRBD1 for D (5 bases). The CDR3 runs to 15 residues. V lost 1 base, J lost 5 bases, and 15 bases lay in between. CDR1 is DFQATT, CDR2 SNEGSKA, per germline (reference sequence). CDR3 in amino acids: CSARATGGRDQPQHF. The CDR3 DNA is TGCAGTGCTAGAGCGACGGGGGGAAGGGATCAGCCCCAGCATTTT.

A few counts support this clonotype. The genes are TRBV3-1 and TRBJ1-4, with 10 bases that match TRBD1. The CDR3 spans 14 residues. CDR1 and CDR2 (germline): LGHDT, YNNKEL (reference sequence). V shed 5 bases, J shed 7 bases, and the junction held 4 bases outside the gene matches. Written as DNA, the CDR3 is TGTGCCAGCAGCGCCCGGGACAGGGGTGAAAAACTGTTTTTT. This codes for CASSARDRGEKLFF.

The table lists this clonotype with many counts. V and J are TRBV4-1 and TRBJ1-3, with no clear D. Germline CDR1 reads MGHRA; CDR2 reads YSYEKL. Trimming cost V 4 bases and J 4 bases, with 14 bases left between them. This CDR3 has 15 residues. The CDR3: CASSPLLTAGNTIYF. CDR3 sequence (DNA): TGCGCCAGCAGCCCCCTACTTACTGCCGGAAACACCATATATTTT.

This clonotype was counted a single time. The chain couples TRBV10-3 to TRBJ1-1; D gene unclear. The CDR3 is made up of 14 amino acids. Germline-derived CDR1 and CDR2 are ENHRY and SYGVKD. V gave up 3 bases and J gave up 5 bases, with 13 bases separating them. This chain's CDR3 is CAISDPVVGTEAFF. For the CDR3, the DNA is TGTGCCATCAGTGACCCGGTGGTGGGGACTGAAGCTTTCTTT.

This clonotype was observed at least ten times. This chain connects TRBV11-2 to TRBJ1-1; D uncertain. V lost 0 bases, J lost 1 base, and 9 bases lay in between. The CDR3 contains 15 residues. CDR1 SGHAT and CDR2 FQNNGV come from the germline V gene. The CDR3 protein is CASSLDVRWNTEAFF. The CDR3 DNA follows: TGTGCCAGCAGCTTAGACGTAAGATGGAACACTGAAGCTTTCTTT.

This clonotype was found many times. This chain links TRBV28 with TRBJ2-7; D unresolved. Trimming stripped 2 bases from V and 0 bases from J, with 17 bases between. The CDR3 has 17 amino acids. Germline V gene lookup returns CDR1 MDHEN and CDR2 SYDVKM. CDR3 loop: CASSLPPVRRDSYEQYF. The CDR3 bases are TGTGCCAGCAGTTTACCCCCGGTGCGCAGAGACTCCTACGAGCAGTACTTC.

The chain uses TRBV2 and TRBJ2-3; D is uncertain. V was clipped by 2 bases and J by 0 bases, with 9 bases between them. This CDR3 is 15 amino acids long. Per the germline V gene, CDR1 is SNHLY and CDR2 is FYNNEI. CDR3 in DNA: TGTGCCAGCAGTGAACTGCTCGAGAGCACAGATACGCAGTATTTT. Encoded protein: CASSELLESTDTQYF.

The table lists this clonotype with many counts. CDR3 DNA sequence: TGTGCCAGCAGTTCATGGACCGGGCGCAATCAGCCCCAGCATTTT. Encoded protein: CASSSWTGRNQPQHF. The rearrangement joins TRBV6-5 to TRBJ1-5; no clear D gene. V lost 4 bases, J lost 2 bases, and 12 bases lay in between. CDR1 is MNHEY and CDR2 is SVGAGI in the germline V gene. The CDR3 is 15 residues long.

This clonotype was counted only a few times. The CDR3 DNA is TGTGCCAGCAGTGGCGACAGGTCAACTGGAAACACCATATATTTT. Translation gives CASSGDRSTGNTIYF. The chain carries TRBV2 and TRBJ1-3, with D perhaps matching TRBD1 (6 bases). This CDR3 contains 15 residues. The germline V and J ends were trimmed by 4 bases and 2 bases, with 12 bases remaining between them. CDR1 is SNHLY, CDR2 FYNNEI, per germline.

This clonotype was observed many times. The rearrangement links TRBV14 to TRBJ2-1; D may be TRBD1 (7 bases). With 0 bases removed from V and 0 bases from J, the gap between germline ends came to 21 bases. The CDR3 contains 20 residues. From germline, CDR1 is SGHDN and CDR2 FVKESK. The DNA for the CDR3 is TGTGCCAGCAGCCAAGACTGGTCTTGGAGGGGACAGTTCTCCTACAATGAGCAGTTCTTC. It is translated as CASSQDWSWRGQFSYNEQFF.

This clonotype has a handful of counts. V is TRBV19 and J is TRBJ2-1; D remains ambiguous. Germline V CDR1 and CDR2: LNHDA, SQIVND (reference sequence). This CDR3 has 12 amino acids. The V gene lost 10 bases and the J gene lost 8 bases, with 15 bases spanning the gap. The CDR3: CATLTPPDEQFF. The CDR3 DNA sequence: TGTGCCACCCTCACCCCTCCGGATGAGCAGTTCTTC.

Here the CDR3 DNA reads TGTGCCAGCAGCTTCGCGATGAACACTGAAGCTTTCTTT. Its protein is CASSFAMNTEAFF. This chain joins TRBV11-3 and TRBJ1-1; no clear D gene. Germline loops: CDR1 SGHNT, CDR2 YENEEA. V was cut by 3 bases and J by 0 bases, with 5 bases left in between. CDR3 length: 13 amino acids.

This clonotype occurred many times. The J gene is TRBJ2-7, the V gene TRBV5-1; 7 bases agree with TRBD2. Germline lookup yields CDR1 SGHRS and CDR2 YFSETQ. J was trimmed by 0 bases and V by 2 bases; bases with no gene match: 5. This CDR3 has 15 residues. CDR3 DNA: TGCGCCAGCAGCTTACAGCGGGGCTACTCCTACGAGCAGTACTTC. It encodes CASSLQRGYSYEQYF.